Reported below is one TCR beta chain. This clone was counted a single time. Its antigen has not been determined. The germline gene is not matched at one end of the junction; a read error may be the cause. The sample is drawn from a study of shared clonotypes between healthy human individuals (dated by TCRdb to the early 2020s). Looking at the study overall: Three men and a couple of women, aged 18 to 49 years, made up the cohort. For each donor, CD4 naive and CD4 memory were each run on three plates, CD8 naive on two plates, and CD8 memory on one plate. The study deeply sequenced blood TCR repertoires of about 5 healthy adults to estimate repertoire size and the extent of clonotype sharing between individuals. To increase sequencing depth and limit assay-specific biases, different laboratories used diverse techniques to prepare libraries and sequence TCR repertoires. Leukapheresis yielded between about 0.8 and 9.5 billion PBMCs per donor. The paper's findings and limits, for the study overall: Even with the large sequencing depth, rarefaction of the sorted-subset datasets indicated that sequencing was incomplete. When four donors were compared, the shared fraction of clonotypes was around 5% for naive CD4, roughly 3.4% for naive CD8, 2% to 2.5% for memory CD4, and under 0.5% for memory CD8. Sampling was restricted to blood, and TCR repertoires in tissue are likely to differ from TCR repertoires in blood. Because the study included a small number of donors, the genetic and exposure-history diversity represented was limited. Pairwise subsampling led to the expectation that sequencing depth would affect the degree of clonotype sharing among donors. Larger estimated clonotype richness was generally found for naive subsets than for memory subsets. Clonotypes shared by all four sorted-subset donors showed higher generation probabilities than non-shared clonotypes.

The CDR3 sequence holds 12 residues, the cysteine and phenylalanine included. Left in the record is the CDR3 DNA by itself, 36 bases read in frame from the first base. CDR1 SQVTM and CDR2 ANQGSEA were looked up in the germline V gene. Using the deep immunoSEQ assay, TCR CDR3 regions were amplified from genomic DNA by multiplex PCR. Extracted genomic DNA from each cell subset was spread evenly across all wells of several immunoSEQ 96-well plates, with each plate serving as a replicate. For sorted subsets, each replicate PCR was loaded with roughly 190 ng genomic DNA, equivalent to some 31,000 T cell genomes. Purified libraries were quantified with a Qubit 3.0 fluorometer, sized on a Bioanalyzer 2100, and re-quantified with the KAPA Library Quantification kit. Every immunoSEQ 96-well plate was sequenced on a separate single-read 150-cycle Illumina NextSeq 550 flow cell. The paper's data handling went like this. Because the immunoSEQ output included only junctional sequences and no quality scores, the filtering could not be the same as the filtering used for full-length reads. To assign V/J genes and CDR3, sequences were annotated against IMGT germline references using PyIR, a Python wrapper for IgBLAST v1.9. Reads with weak V/J assignments (E-value above 1e-6), missing CDR3, stop codons, out-of-frame junctions, or ambiguous translated residues were removed. A V3J clonotype was defined by an identical inferred V gene, J gene, and CDR3 amino acid sequence. Percentage overlap between repertoires was computed as shared unique clonotypes divided by the size of the smaller repertoire. Richness of each repertoire was evaluated using RTK rarefaction, the Chao1 estimator, and Recon v2.1 estimates of unobserved clonotypes. OLGA was used to compute generation probabilities for all TCRbeta clonotypes that the gDNA method yielded from a few donors. Not all clones reach the TCRdb copy of this immuneACCESS table, which keeps in-frame sequences only. Checked studies attribute under half of the gap to unresolved V genes and leave the rest unexplained. V, J and clone size are those of that table, while D and trimming were read from the DNA. Within this sample are about 2.4 million clones, with roughly 93% of them counted one time only. The leading ten clones occupy 0.36% of the sample.

Donors were healthy HIV-negative adults with no recently reported acute infections or vaccinations. Every donor was a Caucasian adult residing in Nashville, Tennessee, USA. CD4+ T cells were enriched by magnetic negative selection; naive cells were then positively selected on CD45RA, and the negative fraction formed the memory subset. Blood was obtained by leukapheresis, after which PBMCs were separated by Ficoll-Histopaque density gradient centrifugation and cryopreserved in liquid nitrogen vapor phase. Analytical flow cytometry was used to check the purity and quantity of each magnetically sorted T cell population. Genomic DNA was isolated from each sorted fraction and quantified by UV absorbance on a Nanodrop 2000c.

The receptor chain draws on TRBV29-1 and TRBJ2-7; the D gene is possibly TRBD1 or TRBD2, each agreeing over 5 bases. Sequenced sample: naive CD4+ T cells from PBMCs. In light of the paper, this sample's cell subset or site label describes: CD45RA+ positively selected. The TCR comes from a man in his late teens or twenties in good health. Some clones in this sample may be carry-over from other donors' samples. The DNA reads TGCAGCGTTGCAGGGACCTCCTACGGGCAGTACTTC. Its translation reads: CSVAGTSYGQYF.